This T cell receptor beta chain was profiled in a study of blood T cell repertoires in COVID-19. At the level of the study: Collection of acute and convalescent COVID-19 samples took place in the United States, Italy and Spain. T cells, B-cell-depleted T cells, or PBMCs supplied cDNA or gDNA.

In the authors' workflow: Nucleated cell counts were estimated from reference gene primer amplification. Libraries were prepared by immunoSEQ multiplex PCR; TCRdb keeps only in-frame clonotypes and omits some of them. The DNA was the basis for D and trimming; V, J and clone size are from that table. The sample contains more than 250,000 clones, roughly 88% of which appear only once. This clone was recorded only once. The CDR3 has 13 residues. The germline CDR1 and CDR2 sequences are MNHEY and SMNVEV (reference sequence). V was cut by 0 bases and J by 8 bases, with 11 bases left in between. V is TRBV27 and J is TRBJ2-7; D is possibly TRBD1 (6 bases). This TCR derives from a human donor in a cohort sampled during active COVID-19. The material sequenced was peripheral blood. CDR3 nucleotide sequence: TGTGCCAGCAGTTTATCTGGCAGGGGACAGCAGTACTTC. Translated, it gives CASSLSGRGQQYF.